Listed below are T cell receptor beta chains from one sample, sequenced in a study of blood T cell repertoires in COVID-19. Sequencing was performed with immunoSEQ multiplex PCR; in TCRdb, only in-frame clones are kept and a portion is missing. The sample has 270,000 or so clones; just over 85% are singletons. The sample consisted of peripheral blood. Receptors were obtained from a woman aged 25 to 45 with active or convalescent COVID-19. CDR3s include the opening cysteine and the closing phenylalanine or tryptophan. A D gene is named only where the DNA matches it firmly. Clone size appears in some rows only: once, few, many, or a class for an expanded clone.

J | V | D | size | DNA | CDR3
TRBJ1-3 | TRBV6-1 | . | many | TGTGCCAGCAGTGATGGAGCCTCTGGAAACACCATATATTTT | CASSDGASGNTIYF
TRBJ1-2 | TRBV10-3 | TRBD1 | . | TGTGCCATCAGTTCAAGAGGACAGGAGGATGGCTACACCTTC | CAISSRGQEDGYTF
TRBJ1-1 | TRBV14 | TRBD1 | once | TGTGCCAGCAGGCTACAGGGGGCAGATTCAGCTTTCTTT | CASRLQGADSAFF
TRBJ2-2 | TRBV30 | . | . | TGTGCCTGGAGTGGTCGGGGGGAGCTGTTTTTT | CAWSGRGELFF
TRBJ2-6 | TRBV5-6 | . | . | TGTGCCAGCAGCCCTACGGGGGCCAACGTCCTGACTTTC | CASSPTGANVLTF
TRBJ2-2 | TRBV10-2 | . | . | TGCGCCACCGCGGAGGGGGCAGACGGGGAGCTGTTTTTT | CATAEGADGELFF
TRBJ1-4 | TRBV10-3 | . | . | TGTGCCATCAGGGCCGGGACAAAAAATGAAAAACTGTTTTTT | CAIRAGTKNEKLFF
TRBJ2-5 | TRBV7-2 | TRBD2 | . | TGTGCCAGCAGCTTACAGCGGGGCCAAGAGACCCAGTACTTC | CASSLQRGQETQYF
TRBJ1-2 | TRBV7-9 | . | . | TGTGCCAGCAGCTTAAGGTCACGGGGTTCCAATCTCTATGGCTACACCTTC | CASSLRSRGSNLYGYTF
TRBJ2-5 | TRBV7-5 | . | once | TGTGCCAGAAGAACGGGACTAGTGGCGGGAGAGACCCAGTACTTC | CARRTGLVAGETQYF
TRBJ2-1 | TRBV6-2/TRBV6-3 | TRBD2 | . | TGTGCCAGCAGTTACTCAGGACTAGTTTCTGAGCAGTTCTTC | CASSYSGLVSEQFF
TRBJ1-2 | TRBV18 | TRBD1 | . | TGTGCCAGCTCAACTCCCGAGGGGGCCCAAGTCTATGGCTACACCTTC | CASSTPEGAQVYGYTF
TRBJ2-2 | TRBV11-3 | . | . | TGTGCCAGCAGCTCCCGTAGCACCGGGGAGCTGTTTTTT | CASSSRSTGELFF
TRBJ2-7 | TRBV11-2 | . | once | TGTGCCAGCAGCTTAGATAGAACAGTCTACGAGCAGTACTTC | CASSLDRTVYEQYF
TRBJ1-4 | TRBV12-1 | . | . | . | CASSFGPGTASEKLFF
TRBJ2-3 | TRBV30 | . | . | TGTGCCTGGACCCGGCTAGCTATCACAGATACGCAGTATTTT | CAWTRLAITDTQYF
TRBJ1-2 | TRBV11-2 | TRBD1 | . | TGTGCCAGCAGCGCCCGGACAGGGGGAAACTATGGCTACACCTTC | CASSARTGGNYGYTF
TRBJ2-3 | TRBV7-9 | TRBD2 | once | TGTGCCAGCAGCACGAGCGGGGGCACAGATACGCAGTATTTT | CASSTSGGTDTQYF
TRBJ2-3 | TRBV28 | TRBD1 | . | TGTGCCAGCAGCGAAGGGACAGAACACCCCTATACGCAGTATTTT | CASSEGTEHPYTQYF
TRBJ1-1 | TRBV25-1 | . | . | TGTGCCAGCAGTGGATTAACAGGGAACACTGAAGCTTTCTTT | CASSGLTGNTEAFF
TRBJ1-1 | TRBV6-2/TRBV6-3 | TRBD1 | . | TGTGCCAGCAGTGGGACAGGCCCCTTGATGAACACTGAAGCTTTCTTT | CASSGTGPLMNTEAFF
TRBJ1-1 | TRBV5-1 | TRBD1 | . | TGCGCCAGCAGCGCGCGGACAGGAACTGAAGCTTTCTTT | CASSARTGTEAFF
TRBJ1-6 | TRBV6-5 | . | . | TGTGCCAGCAGTCAGGACATTCTCCGTGATTCACCCCTCCACTTT | CASSQDILRDSPLHF
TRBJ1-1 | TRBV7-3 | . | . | TGTGCCAGCAGCTTAATGAGGATGAACACTGAAGCTTTCTTT | CASSLMRMNTEAFF
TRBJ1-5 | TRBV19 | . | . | TGTGCCAGTAGTATGGACAGCTTGGGCACTCAGCCCCAGCATTTT | CASSMDSLGTQPQHF
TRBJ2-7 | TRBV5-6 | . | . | TGTGCCAGCAGCCCCCAAATAGGGGATGAAGGTACCTACGAGCAGTACTTC | CASSPQIGDEGTYEQYF
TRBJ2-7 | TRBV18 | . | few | TGTGCCAGCTCAGGAGACAGGCGATCCTACGAGCAGTACTTC | CASSGDRRSYEQYF
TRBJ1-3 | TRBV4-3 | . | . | TGCGCCAGCAAAGCACAGGTTACTGGAAACACCATATATTTT | CASKAQVTGNTIYF
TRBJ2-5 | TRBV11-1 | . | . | TGTGCCAGCAGCTTCCTCCAGGGGACCTGGGAGACCCAGTACTTC | CASSFLQGTWETQYF
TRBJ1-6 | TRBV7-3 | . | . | TGTGCCAGCAGCTTAGTGGGGGGCTCCTATAATTCACCCCTCCACTTT | CASSLVGGSYNSPLHF
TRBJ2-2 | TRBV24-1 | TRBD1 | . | TGTGCCACCAGTGGGTGGACAGGGGGGGACACCGGGGAGCTGTTTTTT | CATSGWTGGDTGELFF
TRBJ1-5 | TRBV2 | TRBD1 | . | TGTGCCAGCAGCGACAGGGTCAGCAATCAGCCCCAGCATTTT | CASSDRVSNQPQHF
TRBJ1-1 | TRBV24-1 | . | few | TGTGCCACCAGTGATTCCGGGGGGGCAGGAACTGAAGCTTTCTTT | CATSDSGGAGTEAFF
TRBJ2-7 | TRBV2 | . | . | TGTGCCAGCAGTGAACCGGGGTCCCAGGGGTCCTACGAGCAGTACTTC | CASSEPGSQGSYEQYF
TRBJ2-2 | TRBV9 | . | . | TGTGCCAGCAGCCTAAGGAACACCGGGGAGCTGTTTTTT | CASSLRNTGELFF
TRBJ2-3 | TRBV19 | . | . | TGTGCCAGTAGTATAGGACAGGGAGGACCAGATACGCAGTATTTT | CASSIGQGGPDTQYF
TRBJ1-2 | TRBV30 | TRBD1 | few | TGTGCCTGGAGACGGGACAGTCGGGACTACACCTTC | CAWRRDSRDYTF
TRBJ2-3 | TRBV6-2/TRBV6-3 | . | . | TGTGCCAGCAGCTCTCGTAGGACTGGAATCAGCACAGATACGCAGTATTTT | CASSSRRTGISTDTQYF
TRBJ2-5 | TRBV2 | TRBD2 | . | TGTGCCAGCACACCCGGGTGGCGGGGGAACCAAGAGACCCAGTACTTC | CASTPGWRGNQETQYF
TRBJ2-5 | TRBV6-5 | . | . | TGTGCCAGCAGTTACGGTCGGGGGTCGTACCAGTACTTC | CASSYGRGSYQYF
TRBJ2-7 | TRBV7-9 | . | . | TGTGCCAGCAGCCACCTATTGGGACGGGGGGCCTCCTACGAGCAGTACTTC | CASSHLLGRGASYEQYF
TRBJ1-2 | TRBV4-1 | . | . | TGCGCCAGCAGCCAAGAGCATCTGATCGCAGGGGCTAACTATGGCTACACCTTC | CASSQEHLIAGANYGYTF